This is a list of T cell receptor beta chains from one sample in a study of tumor-infiltrating lymphocytes in primary liver carcinoma. TCRdb re-called the multiplex PCR reads through MiXCR, storing one row per CDR3 protein. In the table there are 50,000 to 60,000 distinct CDR3 sequences, around 77% of which are singletons. Material for sequencing was liver tumor tissue from sampling region 5. These receptors all stem from a man aged 40-55 years with primary liver carcinoma and hepatitis B virus infection. CDR3s include the opening cysteine and the closing phenylalanine or tryptophan. D genes are given only for firm matches. Rows may omit the clone size; those that give it use once, few, many or a size class.

>NA|15|TRBD1|TRBJ2-6|TRBV4-3
TGCGTCAGCAGCCGTCAGGGGGCTGGGGCCAACGTCCTAACTTTC
CVSSRQGAGANVLTF
>NA|13|TRBD2|TRBJ2-1|TRBV5-1
TGCGCCAGCAGCTCGGCGGGACTAGCTGAGCACTTCTTC
CASSSAGLAEHFF
>NA|13|NA|TRBJ2-7|TRBV11-2
TGTCCCAGCAGCCCAAATCAACGTGGGATGGGTCACTTC
CPSSPNQRGMGHF
>NA|14|NA|TRBJ2-7|TRBV6-5
TGTGCCAGCAGTTCAACGGGACTCTCCTACGTGCAGTACTTC
CASSSTGLSYVQYF
>NA|14|NA|TRBJ1-2|TRBV7-8
TGTGCCAGCAGCTTAATAGCGTCAGACTACGACTACACCTTC
CASSLIASDYDYTF
>NA|14|NA|TRBJ2-3|TRBV7-2
TGTGCCAGCAGCTTAGACGGGAGCACAGATACGCAGTATTTT
CASSLDGSTDTQYF
>NA|13|NA|TRBJ1-2|TRBV28
TGTACCAGCAGTTTGATGGTCAGCTGTGGCTACACCTTC
CTSSLMVSCGYTF
>NA|14|NA|TRBJ2-2|TRBV7-8
TGTGCCAGCAGCAACAGGGTCAAGACCGGGGAGCTGTTTTTT
CASSNRVKTGELFF
>NA|14|TRBD1|TRBJ2-7|TRBV7-9
TGTGCCATCAGTCCCGGGACAGGGTCCTACGAGCAGTACTTC
CAISPGTGSYEQYF
>NA|11|NA|TRBJ2-1|TRBV11-2
TGCGCCAGTAGCTTTGACGGGGAGCAGTTCTTC
CASSFDGEQFF
>NA|12|NA|TRBJ2-1|TRBV11-3
TGTGCCAGCAGCATAAATGCCAATGAGCAGATCTTT
CASSINANEQIF
>NA|12|NA|TRBJ1-2|TRBV6-5
TGTGCCAACAGACCTACAGGGAATGGCTACACCTTC
CANRPTGNGYTF
>NA|13|NA|TRBJ1-1|TRBV11-2
TGTGCCAGTAGCTTAGGCCTGAACACTGGAGCTTTATTT
CASSLGLNTGALF
>NA|14|TRBD2|TRBJ2-3|TRBV5-1
TGCGCCAGCGACTTGGGGGGGTTCTCAGATACGCAGTATTTT
CASDLGGFSDTQYF
>large|15|NA|TRBJ1-5|TRBV12-3/TRBV12-4
TGTGCCAGCACGCGGGGCACCGCAATAAATCAGCCCCAGCATTTT
CASTRGTAINQPQHF
>NA|12|NA|TRBJ2-3|TRBV29-1
TGCAGCGGCGAGGGGGAATCAGATACGCAGTATTTT
CSGEGESDTQYF
>NA|13|NA|TRBJ2-7|TRBV11-1
TGTGCCAGCAGGGGGATGCGACCCTACGAGCAGCGCTTC
CASRGMRPYEQRF
>few|14|NA|TRBJ1-1|TRBV7-9
TGTGCCAGCAGCTTAGCGGGGGGAAACATTGAGGCTTTCTTT
CASSLAGGNIEAFF
>many|16|NA|TRBJ2-3|TRBV6-1
TGTGCCAGCAGTGAAATAGGAGGACACTACACAGATACGCAGTATTTT
CASSEIGGHYTDTQYF
>NA|13|NA|TRBJ2-7|TRBV5-1
TGCGCCAACAACTTGGGGCTGGACTACGAGCAGTACTTC
CANNLGLDYEQYF
>NA|15|NA|TRBJ2-2|TRBV11-1
TGTGCCAGCAGCTATACAGAACCTTTCTCCGAGGAACTGTTTTTT
CASSYTEPFSEELFF
>NA|16|NA|TRBJ2-7|TRBV29-1
TGCAGCGCCGTGACATCTGAGACCGGCACTCCCTACGAGCAGTACTTT
CSAVTSETGTPYEQYF
>NA|14|NA|TRBJ2-7|TRBV30
TGTGCCTGGAGTGTTGTGGACTTCTCCTACAAGCAGTACTTC
CAWSVVDFSYKQYF
>NA|11|NA|TRBJ1-1|TRBV6-2/TRBV6-3
TGTGCCAGCGGTTTGGCAGGACCGGCTTTCTTT
CASGLAGPAFF
>NA|16|NA|TRBJ2-5|TRBV6-1
TGTGCCAGCAGTGAATATAGAGTGGGGACTCAAGAGACCCAGTACTTC
CASSEYRVGTQETQYF
>NA|17|NA|TRBJ2-1|TRBV12-3/TRBV12-4
TGTGTCAGCAGTCCTCAGACGGGTCAGCCCTCCTACAATGAGCAGTTCTTC
CVSSPQTGQPSYNEQFF
>NA|19|NA|TRBJ2-3|TRBV11-1
TGTGCCAGTAGCTCTGGAGGAAGCTCTGTTGGAGCCTGCACAGATACGCAGTATTTT
CASSSGGSSVGACTDTQYF
>NA|15|NA|TRBJ2-3|TRBV11-1
TGTGCCAGCAGCCCCAGTGGGGGTCTCACAGATACGCACTATTTT
CASSPSGGLTDTHYF
>NA|18|TRBD2|TRBJ2-3|TRBV6-6
TGTGCCAGCAACACCGGGACTAGCGGGAGGATCCTCCCGGATACGCAGTATTTT
CASNTGTSGRILPDTQYF
>NA|15|NA|TRBJ2-7|TRBV4-1
TGTGTCAGCAGTCCCTCAGACAGGTTGTCCTACGAGCAGTACTTC
CVSSPSDRLSYEQYF
>many|15|TRBD2|TRBJ2-2|TRBV5-1
TGCGCCAGCAGCCGACTAGCGTTAAACACCGGGGAGCTGTTTTTT
CASSRLALNTGELFF
>NA|13|NA|TRBJ2-7|TRBV5-1
TGCGCCAACAGCTCCCTCCAGGACAATGAGCAGTACTTC
CANSSLQDNEQYF
>NA|15|NA|TRBJ2-3|TRBV11-1
TGTGCCAGCAGTATGCAGAGGGAGAGCATAGATACGCAGTATTTT
CASSMQRESIDTQYF
>NA|16|NA|TRBJ1-5|TRBV7-8
TGTGCCAGCAACTCGGCGGAGCCCAAGATCCATCAGCCCCAGCATTTT
CASNSAEPKIHQPQHF
>NA|15|TRBD2|TRBJ2-5|TRBV6-2/TRBV6-3
TGTGGCAGCGCTAGGGGCGGGAGTGATATGGAGACCCAGTACTTC
CGSARGGSDMETQYF
>NA|15|NA|TRBJ2-1|TRBV6-1
TGTGCCGGCACTTCTACAGGGGACTCTTACAATGAGCAGTTCTTC
CAGTSTGDSYNEQFF
>once|15|TRBD1|TRBJ2-3|TRBV29-1
TGCAGCGTTGAGTTGCGGGACAGGGGGACAGATACGCACTATTTT
CSVELRDRGTDTHYF
>NA|16|TRBD1|TRBJ2-1|TRBV7-9
TGTGCCAGCGACTATTCACAAGGGGGCAGATTCATCGAGCAGTTCTTC
CASDYSQGGRFIEQFF
>NA|13|NA|TRBJ1-1|TRBV5-5
TGTGCCAGCAGCTTATTTAGGAACACTGAAGCTTTCTTT
CASSLFRNTEAFF
>NA|13|NA|TRBJ1-5|TRBV6-1
TGTGCCAGCAGTGCCAGGGAGGATCAATCCCAGCATTTT
CASSAREDQSQHF
>NA|13|NA|TRBJ2-6|TRBV5-4
TGTGCCAGCAGTAGCTATGGGACCAACGTCTTGACTTTC
CASSSYGTNVLTF
>NA|14|NA|TRBJ2-1|TRBV6-2/TRBV6-3
TGTTCCTGCAGCATGCAAGGGTTCTACAATGAGCAGTTCTTC
CSCSMQGFYNEQFF
>NA|14|TRBD1|TRBJ2-5|TRBV9
TGTGCCAGCAGCGTACGACAGGGTCGAGAGACCCAGTACTTC
CASSVRQGRETQYF
>NA|14|NA|TRBJ1-5|TRBV5-1
TGCGCCAGCAGCTTGGACGCGGGGAATCAGCCCCAGCGTTTC
CASSLDAGNQPQRF
>NA|15|TRBD1|TRBJ2-2|TRBV7-8
TGTGCCAGCAGCGCGGGGACAGGGCGTACCGGGGAGCTGTTTTTT
CASSAGTGRTGELFF
>NA|16|NA|TRBJ1-2|TRBV7-9
TGTTCCAGCAGCTTACCCCCGACTGGGCAAGAGGTTGGCTACACCTTC
CSSSLPPTGQEVGYTF
>NA|11|NA|TRBJ1-1|TRBV2
TGTGCCAGTACCAACCGGACAGAAGCTTTCTTT
CASTNRTEAFF